This T cell receptor beta chain derives from a study of shared clonotypes between healthy human individuals. As regards this clone: Its specificity is unknown.

Whole-study findings and limits: Larger estimated richness was generally seen in naive subsets than in memory subsets. Sharing across a handful of donors was seen in 4% to 6.5% of naive CD4 clonotypes.

The CDR3 has 14 amino acids. The germline CDR1 and CDR2 sequences are MNHNS and SASEGT. The J segment lost 5 bases and the V segment lost 7 bases, leaving 11 bases of the junction unmatched. Within Nashville, Tennessee resided all donors, each a Caucasian adult. Clones were read by immunoSEQ multiplex PCR, and TCRdb kept only the in-frame ones, dropping some. Of 1 million to 1.3 million clones in the sample, 78% were seen once. The clonotype was recovered from a man aged 18 to 30 in good health. Some clones in this sample may be carry-over from other donors' samples. Source material: memory CD4+ T cells from PBMCs. Subset here: CD45RA-negative fraction. The V and J genes are TRBV6-1 and TRBJ2-7; 7 bases line up with TRBD2. CDR3 nucleotides: TGTGCCAGCATCAACGGGGGAGGGCCCCACGAGCAGTACTTC. Protein sequence: CASINGGGPHEQYF.